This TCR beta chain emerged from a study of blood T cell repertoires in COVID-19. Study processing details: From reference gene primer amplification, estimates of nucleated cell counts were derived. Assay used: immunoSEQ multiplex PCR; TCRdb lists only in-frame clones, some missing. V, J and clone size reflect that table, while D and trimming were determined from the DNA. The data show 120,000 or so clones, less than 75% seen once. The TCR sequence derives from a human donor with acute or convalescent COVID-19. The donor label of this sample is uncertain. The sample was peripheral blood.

As DNA, the CDR3 is TGTGCCAGCAGCCCCCTCTATCCACAGAGCTCCTACAATGAGCAGTTCTTC. Amino acid sequence: CASSPLYPQSSYNEQFF. The genes are TRBV3-1 (or the pseudogene TRBV3-2) and TRBJ2-1; D is uncertain. V dropped 4 bases and J dropped 0 bases, with 16 bases sitting between them. CDR3 length: 17 amino acids. CDR1 and CDR2 from the germline V gene are LGHDT and YNNKEL (reference sequence).